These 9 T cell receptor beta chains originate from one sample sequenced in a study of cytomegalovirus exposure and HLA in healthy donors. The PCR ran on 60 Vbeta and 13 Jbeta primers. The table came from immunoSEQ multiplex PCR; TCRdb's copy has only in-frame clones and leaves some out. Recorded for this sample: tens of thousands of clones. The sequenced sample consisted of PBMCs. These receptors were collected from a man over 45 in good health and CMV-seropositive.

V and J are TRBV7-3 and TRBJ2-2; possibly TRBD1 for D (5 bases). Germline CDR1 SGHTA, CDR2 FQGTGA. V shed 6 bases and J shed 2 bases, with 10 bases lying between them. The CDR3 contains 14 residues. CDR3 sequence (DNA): TGTGCCAGCAGAGCCGACAGAAACACCGGGGAGCTGTTTTTT. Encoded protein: CASRADRNTGELFF.

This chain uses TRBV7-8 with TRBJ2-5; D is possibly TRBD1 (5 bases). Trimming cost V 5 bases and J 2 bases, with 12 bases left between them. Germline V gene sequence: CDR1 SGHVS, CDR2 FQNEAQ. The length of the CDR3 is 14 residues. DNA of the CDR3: TGTGCCAGCAGCGTGACAGTCAAGCAAGAGACCCAGTACTTC. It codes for CASSVTVKQETQYF.

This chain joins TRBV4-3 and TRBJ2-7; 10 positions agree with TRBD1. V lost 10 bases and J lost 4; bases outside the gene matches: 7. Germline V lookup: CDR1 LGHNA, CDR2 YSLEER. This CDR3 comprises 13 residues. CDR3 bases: TGCGCCAACCCGGGACAGGGGAAGTACGAGCAGTACTTC. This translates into CANPGQGKYEQYF.

CDR3 DNA sequence: TGTGCCAGCAGTTACTCAATGGGCGATCAGCCCCAGCATTTT. This codes for CASSYSMGDQPQHF. The V and J genes are TRBV6-5 and TRBJ1-5; no definite D call. This CDR3 comprises 14 residues. Germline CDR1 reads MNHEY; CDR2 reads SVGAGI. Trimming left V 0 bases short and J 5 bases short, with 8 bases between.

CDR3 in DNA: TGTGCCAGCAGCTTAGGGGCCATCAGGGAGACCCAGTACTTC. Translated, it gives CASSLGAIRETQYF. The chain uses TRBV13 and TRBJ2-5; unclear D gene. The CDR3 is 14 amino acids. The germline CDR1 and CDR2 sequences are PRHDT and FYEKMQ (reference sequence). V was shortened by 0 bases and J by 5 bases, with 10 bases between the two germline ends.

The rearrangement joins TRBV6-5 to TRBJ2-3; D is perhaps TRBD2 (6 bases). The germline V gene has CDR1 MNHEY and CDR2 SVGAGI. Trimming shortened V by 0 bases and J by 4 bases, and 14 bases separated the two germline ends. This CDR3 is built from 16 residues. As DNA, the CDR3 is TGTGCCAGCAGTTACTCGCGGGGAGTCGGAGCAGATACGCAGTATTTT. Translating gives CASSYSRGVGADTQYF.

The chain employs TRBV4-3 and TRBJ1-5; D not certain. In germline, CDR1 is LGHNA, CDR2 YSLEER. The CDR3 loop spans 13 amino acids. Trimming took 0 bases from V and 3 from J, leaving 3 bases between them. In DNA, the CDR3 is TGCGCCAGCAGCCAAGAATACAATCAGCCCCAGCATTTT. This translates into CASSQEYNQPQHF.

The CDR3 loop is CASYRLAGGPSSYNEQFF. CDR3 bases: TGTGCCAGCTACCGACTAGCGGGGGGACCGAGCTCCTACAATGAGCAGTTCTTC. The chain is built from TRBV7-4 and TRBJ2-1, with TRBD2 identical over 13 bases. The germline CDR1 and CDR2 sequences are SGHVT and SQSDAQ. There are 18 residues in the CDR3. Germline trimming cut 8 bases from V and 0 bases from J; bases unmatched to any gene: 10. Supplemented by reference TRBV7-4 and TRBJ2-1, the full variable domain reads GAGVSQSPRYKVAKRGRDVALRCDSISGHVTLYWYRQTLGQGSEVLTYSQSDAQRDKSGRPSGRFSAERPERSVSTLKIQRTEQGDSAVYLCASYRLAGGPSSYNEQFFGPGTRLTVL.

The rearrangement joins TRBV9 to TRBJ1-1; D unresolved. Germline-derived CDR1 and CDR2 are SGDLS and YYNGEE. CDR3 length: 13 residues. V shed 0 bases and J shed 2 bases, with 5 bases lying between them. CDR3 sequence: CASSVGANTEAFF. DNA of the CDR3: TGTGCCAGCAGCGTAGGGGCCAACACTGAAGCTTTCTTT.